The 27 T cell receptor beta chains given below trace back to one sample, sequenced in a study of OX40 agonist ivuxolimab in advanced cancers. The assay was immunoSEQ multiplex PCR, and TCRdb's table has in-frame clones only and misses some. The repertoire holds roughly 87,000 clones, with around 92% as singletons. The sample here was CD4+ or CD8+ T cells sorted from blood, taken in a trial of the OX40 agonist ivuxolimab. These receptors came from an adult with an advanced solid tumor such as melanoma, head and neck, liver or kidney cancer.

V gene TRBV27 combines with J gene TRBJ1-1, with D perhaps matching TRBD1 (5 bases). V lost 1 base, J lost 1 base, and 7 bases lay in between. CDR1 MNHEY and CDR2 SMNVEV come from the germline V gene (reference sequence). There are 14 residues in the CDR3. The CDR3 is CASSLLGGNTEAFF. The CDR3 DNA reads TGTGCCAGCAGTTTATTGGGGGGGAACACTGAAGCTTTCTTT.

This chain links TRBV11-1 with TRBJ1-2; TRBD1 is a possible D gene (6 bases). The germline CDR1 and CDR2 sequences are SGHAT and FQDESV (reference sequence). Trimming stripped 5 bases from V and 7 bases from J, with 11 bases between. This CDR3 is built from 12 residues. Here the CDR3 DNA reads TGTGCCAGCAGCCGGGACATCTTTGGCTACACCTTC. Translation gives CASSRDIFGYTF.

The rearrangement uses TRBV7-9 and TRBJ1-2; D possibly corresponds to TRBD1 (5 bases). This CDR3 contains 14 residues. Germline CDR1 and CDR2: SEHNR and FQNEAQ (reference sequence). V was shortened by 5 bases and J by 3 bases, with 13 bases between the two germline ends. CDR3 in amino acids: CASSDSTGDYGYTF. Written as DNA, the CDR3 is TGTGCCAGCAGCGATTCAACGGGGGACTATGGCTACACCTTC.

The rearrangement uses TRBV4-1 and TRBJ2-1, with a possible D match to TRBD2 (7 bases). Germline lookup yields CDR1 MGHRA and CDR2 YSYEKL. This CDR3 comprises 15 residues. V was clipped by 8 bases and J by 0 bases, with 14 bases between them. The CDR3 reads CASGGGGNSYNEQFF. The CDR3 DNA follows: TGCGCCAGCGGGGGAGGGGGGAACTCCTACAATGAGCAGTTCTTC.

This clone appeared once. The chain employs TRBV4-1 and TRBJ2-7; possible D gene TRBD1, 6 bases. There are 15 residues in the CDR3. Per the germline V gene, CDR1 is MGHRA and CDR2 is YSYEKL. The V end was cut by 3 bases, the J end by 1 base, with 13 bases between. The CDR3 spells CASSQIEGESYEQYF. In nucleotides, the CDR3 is TGCGCCAGCAGCCAGATCGAGGGGGAGTCCTACGAGCAGTACTTC.

The CDR3 DNA reads TGTGCCAGTAGTTCTCCTCGACTAGCGGGGGGGAATGAGCAGTTCTTC. Residues: CASSSPRLAGGNEQFF. This chain joins TRBV19 and TRBJ2-1; 14 bases are shared with TRBD2. The V gene end was trimmed by 5 bases and the J gene end by 7 bases; junction bases not matched to a gene: 7. This CDR3 is built from 16 residues. Germline loops: CDR1 LNHDA, CDR2 SQIVND (reference sequence).

The rearrangement links TRBV7-9 to TRBJ2-3; TRBD1 agrees at 10 bases. The germline gives CDR1 SEHNR, CDR2 FQNEAQ (reference sequence). V lost 3 bases and J lost 5; bases outside the gene matches: 8. CDR3 length: 16 amino acids. The CDR3 loop is CASSFGPTGGLDTQYF. CDR3 DNA: TGTGCCAGCAGCTTTGGGCCGACAGGGGGCCTAGATACGCAGTATTTT.

A note on this clone: A much larger clone is a single base away; this may be a read error. The sample has other DNA sequences that encode this CDR3 too. This CDR3 is CASSEGTGPGNTIYF. CDR3 DNA: TGTGCCAGCAGCGAAGGGACAGGGCCTGGAAACACCATATATTTT. The chain has TRBV6-1 and TRBJ1-3; TRBD1 agrees at 9 bases. This CDR3 is 15 amino acids long. Germline V lookup: CDR1 MNHNS, CDR2 SASEGT.

This clone showed up just once. This chain joins TRBV5-4 and TRBJ1-1; 7 bases fit TRBD1. The CDR3 is 15 amino acids. V lost 1 base to trimming and J lost 10 bases; unmatched junction nucleotides: 13. The germline gives CDR1 SGHNT, CDR2 YYREEE (reference sequence). CDR3 coding DNA: TGTGCCAGCAGCTTGTCGGACAGGCAAAGGGTGGGAGCTTTCTTT. Translation: CASSLSDRQRVGAFF.

The V and J genes are TRBV6-4 and TRBJ2-1, with 9 nucleotides matching TRBD2. Germline CDR1 MRHNA, CDR2 SNTAGT. Trimming took 4 bases from V and 3 from J; bases not matched to a gene: 7. This CDR3 has 16 residues. The CDR3 loop reads CASSVEAGGIYNEQFF. The CDR3 bases are TGTGCCAGCAGTGTAGAAGCGGGGGGTATCTACAATGAGCAGTTCTTC.

The genes are TRBV5-5 and TRBJ2-7; D is perhaps TRBD2 (6 bases). The CDR3 spans 15 residues. Trimming cost V 4 bases and J 0 bases, with 14 bases left between them. Germline assignment: CDR1 SGHKS and CDR2 YYEKEE (reference sequence). This CDR3 is CASSADYFSSYEQYF. The CDR3, as DNA: TGTGCCAGCAGCGCGGACTACTTTAGCTCCTACGAGCAGTACTTC.

The chain couples TRBV27 to TRBJ2-5; 8 bases agree with TRBD2. The J call is doubtful: the DNA matches TRBJ2-7 better. CDR1 and CDR2 (germline): MNHEY, SMNVEV (reference sequence). This CDR3 contains 15 residues. The DNA of the CDR3 is TGTGCCAGCAGTCCGGGGGGGGCTTCCAGGAACGAGCAGTACTTC. Protein sequence: CASSPGGASRNEQYF.

The gene calls are TRBV9 and TRBJ2-7; D unclear. Germline-derived CDR1 and CDR2 are SGDLS and YYNGEE. CDR3 size: 14 residues. V lost 0 bases to trimming and J lost 3 bases, with 10 bases between them. For the CDR3, the DNA is TGTGCCAGCAGCGTAGACGGATTCCTCTACGAGCAGTACTTC. Translating gives CASSVDGFLYEQYF.

This clone has more than one count but fewer than ten. The V call is TRBV6-1, the J call TRBJ1-1, with D possibly being TRBD1 (6 bases). CDR3 length equals 15 residues. Germline lookup yields CDR1 MNHNS and CDR2 SASEGT. Between the trimmed V and J ends, which lost 7 bases and 1 base, there was a span of 16 bases. The CDR3 nucleotides are TGTGCCAGCACCCCCGGGGGGCGGGCGAACACTGAAGCTTTCTTT. It yields the protein CASTPGGRANTEAFF.

V gene TRBV5-4 combines with J gene TRBJ2-1, with 8 bases that match TRBD2. V lost 0 bases to trimming and J lost 3 bases; unmatched junction nucleotides: 5. Germline lookup yields CDR1 SGHNT and CDR2 YYREEE (reference sequence). The CDR3 runs 16 residues. The CDR3 bases are TGTGCCAGCAGCTTGGATTCCGGGACTAGCTACAATGAGCAGTTCTTC. Its protein product is CASSLDSGTSYNEQFF.

The V call is TRBV19, the J call TRBJ2-1; 7 bases align to TRBD1. The length of the CDR3 is 16 residues. The germline V gene encodes CDR1 LNHDA and CDR2 SQIVND (reference sequence). V dropped 7 bases and J dropped 3; count of bases not matched to a gene: 12. This CDR3 reads CASTRQGTGVYNEQFF. The CDR3 bases are TGTGCCAGTACCCGGCAGGGTACAGGGGTCTACAATGAGCAGTTCTTC.

This clone was observed once. V and J are TRBV2 and TRBJ1-2, with unresolved D. The CDR3 contains 14 residues. Looked up from germline, CDR1 is SNHLY and CDR2 is FYNNEI. Trimming shortened V by 9 bases and J by 4 bases, and 18 bases separated the two germline ends. The CDR3 DNA is TGTGCCAGTGCGACGGGGATAGCGGGCTATGGCTACACCTTC. Its protein is CASATGIAGYGYTF.

The chain employs TRBV5-1 and TRBJ2-1, with D maybe TRBD1 (5 bases). From germline, CDR1 is SGHRS and CDR2 YFSETQ. V was shortened by 2 bases and J by 6 bases, with 9 bases between the two germline ends. The CDR3 covers 13 residues. CDR3 protein: CASSLLGPNEQFF. Here the CDR3 DNA reads TGCGCCAGCAGCTTACTGGGGCCCAATGAGCAGTTCTTC.

J is TRBJ1-1 and V is TRBV6-1, with TRBD1 as a possible D gene (5 bases). The V and J ends lost 9 bases and 4 bases respectively, with 12 bases between them. CDR1 and CDR2 from the germline V gene are MNHNS and SASEGT. The CDR3 covers 12 residues. CDR3 amino acids: CASLGGSTEAFF. The CDR3 DNA reads TGTGCCAGTTTGGGGGGGTCCACTGAAGCTTTCTTT.

The gene calls are TRBV13 and TRBJ2-1; 7 bases are a match to TRBD1. This CDR3 region has 15 residues. With V trimmed by 4 bases and J by 5 bases, 8 bases remained unmatched. Germline CDR1 PRHDT, CDR2 FYEKMQ (reference sequence). The DNA of the CDR3 is TGTGCCAGCAGCTCGCAAGAGACAGGGAACAATGAGCAGTTCTTC. Amino acid sequence: CASSSQETGNNEQFF.

The V call is TRBV10-3, the J call TRBJ1-5; the D gene is possibly TRBD1 (6 bases). The CDR3 is made up of 16 amino acids. V lost 0 bases and J 0 bases, leaving 9 bases between the germline ends. From germline, CDR1 is ENHRY and CDR2 SYGVKD. CDR3 region: CAISESVGASNQPQHF. In DNA, the CDR3 is TGTGCCATCAGTGAGTCGGTGGGGGCTAGCAATCAGCCCCAGCATTTT.

The rearrangement uses TRBV5-4 and TRBJ1-4, with 7 bases fitting TRBD1. Germline CDR1 is SGHNT and CDR2 is YYREEE (reference sequence). Trimming cost V 0 bases and J 8 bases; bases outside gene matches: 4. CDR3 length: 14 amino acids. In nucleotides, the CDR3 is TGTGCCAGCAGCTTGGACAGGGGTGGCGAAAAACTGTTTTTT. Translation gives CASSLDRGGEKLFF.

CDR3 sequence (DNA): TGTGCCAGCAGCCGCCCCATCAGGGCTTCTCAGCCCCAGCATTTT. Protein: CASSRPIRASQPQHF. This chain links TRBV28 with TRBJ1-5, with D tentatively TRBD1 (5 bases). CDR3 length: 15 amino acids. CDR1 MDHEN and CDR2 SYDVKM come from the germline V gene. V gave up 6 bases and J gave up 6 bases, with 18 bases separating them.

This clone was counted between two and nine times. The gene calls are TRBV2 and TRBJ1-6; D ambiguous. V gave up 3 bases and J gave up 5 bases, with 8 bases separating them. Germline V gives CDR1 SNHLY, CDR2 FYNNEI. This CDR3 region has 14 residues. CDR3 sequence: CASSDWPDNSPLHF. The CDR3 nucleotides read TGTGCCAGCAGTGACTGGCCAGATAATTCACCCCTCCACTTT.

This sequence joins TRBV6-6 and TRBJ2-2; no reliable D call. Trimming cost V 2 bases and J 6 bases, with 1 base left between them. Per germline, CDR1 MNHNY and CDR2 SVGAGI (reference sequence). This CDR3 is built from 11 residues. Here the CDR3 reads CASSYAGELFF. DNA of the CDR3: TGTGCCAGCAGTTACGCCGGGGAGCTGTTTTTT.

The chain joins TRBV5-1 to TRBJ1-6; TRBD1 matches 9 bases. Trimming took 4 bases from V and 0 from J; bases not matched to a gene: 2. CDR1 SGHRS and CDR2 YFSETQ come from the germline V gene. This CDR3 contains 16 residues. The CDR3, as DNA: TGCGCCAGCAGCCTGACAGGGGGCTCCTATAATTCACCCCTCCACTTT. Protein sequence: CASSLTGGSYNSPLHF. The complete variable domain, with remaining parts taken from reference TRBV5-1 and TRBJ1-6, reads KAGVTQTPRYLIKTRGQQVTLSCSPISGHRSVSWYQQTPGQGLQFLFEYFSETQRNKGNFPGRFSGRQFSNSRSEMNVSTLELGDSALYLCASSLTGGSYNSPLHFGNGTRLTVT.

The chain recombines TRBV19 with TRBJ2-5; no definite D call. Trimming stripped 0 bases from V and 2 bases from J, with 13 bases between. Germline lookup yields CDR1 LNHDA and CDR2 SQIVND (reference sequence). The CDR3 extends over 16 amino acids. The CDR3 DNA reads TGTGCCAGTAGTATAGATCTCGAAGCAGCACAAGAGACCCAGTACTTC. The encoded protein is CASSIDLEAAQETQYF.